This TCR beta chain was observed in a study of T-cell reconstitution after alpha-beta-depleted transplantation in children. Regarding the study as a whole: In some patients, recipient T cells and intrathymic progenitors surviving conditioning explained high day-60 diversity. Expanded clones from the graft, numbering several hundred, reportedly supplied alpha-beta T cells about two months after transplant. T-cell counts and diversity at one year following transplant were attributed mainly to newly produced T cells.

About this clonotype: The antigen is not known.

Library preparation (for TCRbeta) was performed with unique molecular identifiers. TCRdb fed the PCR reads into MiXCR, producing one record per CDR3 protein. The sample has some 350,000 distinct CDR3 sequences, about 16% seen once. After removal of 4 bases from V and 2 bases from J, the junction contained 4 bases not matched to a gene. Germline CDR1 and CDR2: ENHRY and SYGVKD. This CDR3 spans 15 amino acids. This chain joins TRBV10-3 and TRBJ2-3, with 9 bases lining up with TRBD1. The receptor was isolated from a male patient between 2 and 10 years old who had a stem cell transplant for acute lymphoblastic leukemia, so the T cells may come from the graft donor. The specimen was PBMCs, mostly from graft donor cells, collected 360 days after TCRalphabeta/CD19-depleted stem cell transplant. For the CDR3, the DNA is TGTGCCATCAGTGGTGACAGGGGGGACACAGATACGCAGTATTTT. Its translation is CAISGDRGDTDTQYF.